This T cell receptor beta chain was captured in a study of metastatic and nonmetastatic thyroid tumors. The wider study: Comparative analysis of repertoires was undertaken across blood and tumor or nodule tissue obtained from malignant and benign thyroid patients.

J was trimmed by 3 bases and V by 5 bases; bases with no gene match: 10. Germline CDR1 is SGHAT and CDR2 is FQNNGV. CDR3 length: 17 amino acids. Original handling: A distant-metastasis classifier for papillary thyroid cancer was built using CDR3 differences across clinicopathological groups. TCRdb re-analyzed the PCR reads using MiXCR. TCRdb, not the authors, supplied the V and J calls. This table has roughly 27,000 clones, roughly 13% appearing once. Thyroid surgery took place with no prior treatment in any patient. Points from the study as a whole: Reportedly, malignant thyroid tumors had significantly higher TCR beta diversity than benign nodules, in blood and tumor.

This clone occurred once. Its antigen is not identified. The J gene is TRBJ2-1, the V gene TRBV11-2; 10 bases match TRBD2. This TCR came from a female donor with papillary thyroid cancer or a benign thyroid nodule (not recorded which). Some clones in this sample may be carry-over from other donors' samples. The specimen was blood. Here the CDR3 DNA reads TGTGCCAGCAGCACAAACCGGCTAGCGGGGGTCTACAATGAGCAGTTCTTC. This translates into CASSTNRLAGVYNEQFF.